The 17 T cell receptor beta chains below were found in one sample sequenced in a study of blood T cells in healthy people across ages. Primed by a sample-barcoded 5' primer and a J-beta primer mix, a second PCR proceeded for roughly 6 to 12 cycles. One entry per CDR3 protein results from TCRdb running MiXCR on the 5' RACE reads. The sample yields roughly 500,000 distinct CDR3 sequences, approximately 27% seen once. The sequencing input was blood. Receptors were obtained from a woman in her seventies in good health.

In this sample, this clonotype turned up a few times. This sequence joins TRBV25-1 and TRBJ2-3; 9 nucleotides agree with TRBD1. Germline V CDR1 and CDR2: MGHDK, SYGVNS. With 9 bases clipped from V and 3 bases from J, the junction kept 10 bases outside the gene matches. The CDR3 totals 15 residues. The CDR3 sequence: CARVTGTGRTDTQYF. CDR3 DNA sequence: TGTGCCAGGGTAACCGGGACAGGGAGGACAGATACGCAGTATTTT.

This clonotype was seen a handful of times. This sequence joins TRBV9 and TRBJ2-7, with TRBD1 as a possible D gene (6 bases). Germline CDR1 is SGDLS and CDR2 is YYNGEE. The CDR3 runs 15 residues. Trimming cost V 4 bases and J 1 base, with 15 bases left between them. The CDR3 is CASSTGPLGSYEQYF. CDR3 nucleotides: TGTGCCAGCAGCACAGGGCCCCTAGGGTCCTACGAGCAGTACTTC.

This chain uses TRBV5-1 with TRBJ1-1, with TRBD1 identical over 7 bases. Germline CDR1 reads SGHRS; CDR2 reads YFSETQ. This CDR3 comprises 13 residues. Losses at the gene ends were 2 bases for V and 10 bases for J; bases not matched to a gene: 8. The CDR3 spells CASSLSEGAGAFF. As DNA, the CDR3 is TGCGCCAGCAGCTTATCCGAGGGGGCCGGAGCTTTCTTT.

The chain employs TRBV5-1 and TRBJ1-5; 7 positions agree with TRBD1. This CDR3 has 16 residues. Germline V CDR1 and CDR2: SGHRS, YFSETQ. V lost 4 bases and J lost 7; bases outside the gene matches: 14. This CDR3 reads CASSASGGGIEQPQHF. In DNA, the CDR3 is TGCGCCAGCAGCGCGTCAGGGGGAGGAATCGAGCAGCCCCAGCATTTT.

This chain connects TRBV4-2 to TRBJ1-5; 7 bases are shared with TRBD1. The V gene's germline CDR1 is LGHNA and CDR2 YNFKEQ. This CDR3 contains 15 residues. The ends lost 0 bases at V and 7 bases at J; junction bases unmatched: 6. The CDR3 here is CASSQEGQYGQPQHF. The CDR3 DNA is TGTGCCAGCAGCCAAGAGGGACAGTATGGGCAGCCCCAGCATTTT.

This chain uses TRBV10-3 with TRBJ1-2, with a possible D match to TRBD1 (5 bases). CDR1 ENHRY and CDR2 SYGVKD come from the germline V gene. The V end lost 7 bases, the J end lost 3 bases, and 15 bases lay between the germline ends. The CDR3 runs 14 residues. Here the CDR3 reads CAINPGRGDYGYTF. CDR3 in DNA: TGTGCCATCAACCCGGGACGGGGGGACTATGGCTACACCTTC.

This clonotype has only a few counts. The J gene is TRBJ1-2, the V gene TRBV7-8, with 7 nucleotides matching TRBD1. CDR3 length: 15 residues. CDR1 and CDR2 from the germline V gene are SGHVS and FQNEAQ. The ends lost 1 base at V and 2 bases at J; junction bases unmatched: 4. CDR3 bases: TGTGCCAGCAGCTTAGGGCAGGGGGACAACTATGGCTACACCTTC. Protein: CASSLGQGDNYGYTF.

The chain carries TRBV24-1 and TRBJ2-1; 9 bases align to TRBD2. This CDR3 is built from 17 residues. Germline lookup yields CDR1 KGHDR and CDR2 SFDVKD. The ends lost 3 bases at V and 1 base at J; junction bases unmatched: 6. Written as DNA, the CDR3 is TGTGCCACCAGTGATCACCGACTAGCGGCTTCCTACAATGAGCAGTTCTTC. Its translation: CATSDHRLAASYNEQFF.

V gene TRBV7-9 combines with J gene TRBJ2-4; D is uncertain. From germline, CDR1 is SEHNR and CDR2 FQNEAQ (reference sequence). The CDR3 extends over 14 amino acids. Trimming took off 4 bases at V and 8 bases at J, with 15 bases between the two ends. CDR3 protein: CASSSPWYRDIQYF. DNA for the CDR3: TGTGCCAGCAGCTCGCCGTGGTATAGGGACATTCAGTACTTC.

In this sample, this clonotype turned up a few times. The chain links TRBV2 to TRBJ1-4; D may be TRBD1 (5 bases). This CDR3 is 18 amino acids long. V was trimmed by 3 bases and J by 0 bases, leaving 17 bases between them. Germline lookup yields CDR1 SNHLY and CDR2 FYNNEI. CDR3 sequence (DNA): TGTGCCAGCAGTGACAGGGACCCGGGAGTTTCAACTAATGAAAAACTGTTTTTT. Translated: CASSDRDPGVSTNEKLFF. The full variable domain, its missing parts supplied by reference TRBV2 and TRBJ1-4, is EPEVTQTPSHQVTQMGQEVILRCVPISNHLYFYWYRQILGQKVEFLVSFYNNEISEKSEIFDDQFSVERPDGSNFTLKIRSTKLEDSAMYFCASSDRDPGVSTNEKLFFGSGTQLSVL.

This chain connects TRBV20-1 to TRBJ2-5; 8 bases match TRBD1. Germline CDR1 DFQATT, CDR2 SNEGSKA (reference sequence). This CDR3 contains 14 residues. V shed 2 bases and J 1 base; nucleotides not matched to a gene: 3. DNA of the CDR3: TGCAGTGCTAGAAAGACAGGGGCCCAAGAGACCCAGTACTTC. It is translated as CSARKTGAQETQYF.

This clonotype was seen once. The chain joins TRBV20-1 to TRBJ1-2; D unresolved. V lost 5 bases to trimming and J lost 8 bases, with 12 bases between them. The germline gives CDR1 DFQATT, CDR2 SNEGSKA (reference sequence). This CDR3 comprises 11 residues. CDR3 region: CSARDVRGYTF. The DNA of the CDR3 is TGCAGTGCTCGTGACGTAAGGGGCTACACCTTC.

This clonotype was observed a handful of times. This rearrangement joins TRBV6-5 to TRBJ1-5; possible D gene TRBD1, 6 bases. There are 17 residues in the CDR3. CDR1 MNHEY and CDR2 SVGAGI come from the germline V gene. V dropped 2 bases and J dropped 0 bases, with 14 bases sitting between them. In DNA, the CDR3 is TGTGCCAGCAGTTACAAGGGGGAAGGATATAGCAATCAGCCCCAGCATTTT. Protein sequence: CASSYKGEGYSNQPQHF.

The V and J genes are TRBV28 and TRBJ2-3; 10 bases are shared with TRBD1. Germline V gene sequence: CDR1 MDHEN, CDR2 SYDVKM. This CDR3 contains 15 residues. V shed 6 bases, J shed 3 bases, and the junction held 6 bases outside the gene matches. The CDR3 protein is CASRRRDRGTDTQYF. CDR3 bases: TGTGCCAGCAGACGCCGGGACAGGGGAACAGATACGCAGTATTTT. The variable domain in full, with the rest retrieved from reference TRBV28 and TRBJ2-3, is DVKVTQSSRYLVKRTGEKVFLECVQDMDHENMFWYRQDPGLGLRLIYFSYDVKMKEKGDIPEGYSVSREKKERFSLILESASTNQTSMYLCASRRRDRGTDTQYFGPGTRLTVL.

Notes on this clonotype: The junction does not match germline at one end; this may be a read error. This chain links TRBV7-9 with TRBJ2-5; perhaps D is TRBD1 or TRBD2 (6 bases each). Germline V CDR1 and CDR2: SEHNR, FQNEAQ (reference sequence). The CDR3 extends over 12 amino acids. CDR3 protein: CASSLTGLGAFF. The CDR3 nucleotides are TGTGCCAGCAGCCTGACGGGACTGGGGGCGTTCTTC.

This clonotype was seen only a few times. This chain uses TRBV18 with TRBJ2-1; D is unresolved. Looked up from germline, CDR1 is KGHSH and CDR2 is LQKENI. The length of the CDR3 is 13 residues. The germline V and J ends were trimmed by 3 bases and 7 bases, with 10 bases remaining between them. CDR3 nucleotides: TGTGCCAGCTCACCGTCGCAGATGAATGAGCAGTTCTTC. It encodes CASSPSQMNEQFF.

The chain has TRBV20-1 and TRBJ1-6; D might be TRBD1 (6 bases). Trimming stripped 6 bases from V and 2 bases from J, with 11 bases between. CDR1 is DFQATT, CDR2 SNEGSKA, per germline (reference sequence). The CDR3 loop spans 14 amino acids. The CDR3 protein is CSAGDRTYNSPLHF. The CDR3 nucleotides read TGCAGTGCCGGAGACAGGACCTATAATTCACCCCTCCACTTT.